The following is a T cell receptor (beta chain) sequence with its context. Its antigen is not known. Using immunoSEQ multiplex PCR, the repertoire was profiled, and TCRdb retains in-frame clones only, with some absent. The sample carries about 59,000 clones, 90% to 95% recorded once. This sample stems from a study of OX40 agonist ivuxolimab in advanced cancers. Study-wide context: Eligibility rules accepted prior anti-PD-1, anti-PD-L1 or anti-CTLA-4 therapy, and around 38% had some. Three patients got partial responses; one had hepatocellular carcinoma and two had cutaneous melanoma.

Study results and limitations: Among expanded peripheral T cells, antigen specificity went undetermined. Some nonresponders also had low normalized T-cell clonal expansion.

The clonotype comes from an adult with an advanced solid tumor such as melanoma, head and neck, liver or kidney cancer. Sequenced here: CD4+ or CD8+ T cells sorted from blood, sampled in a trial of the OX40 agonist ivuxolimab.

The CDR3 loop reads CATSRSGVGASYEQYF. The CDR3 coding sequence is TGTGCCACCAGCAGGTCCGGTGTGGGGGCGTCTTACGAGCAGTACTTC. The chain uses TRBV15 and TRBJ2-7; a possible D gene is TRBD1 (6 bases). The germline gives CDR1 LNHNV, CDR2 YYDKDF (reference sequence). Trimming shortened V by 3 bases and J by 4 bases, and 19 bases separated the two germline ends. CDR3 length: 16 residues.